These T cell receptor beta chains were read from a single sample in a study of early T cells in non-severe SARS-CoV-2 infection. Each CDR3 protein is one row after TCRdb ran MiXCR on the 5' RACE reads. Among fewer than 85,000 distinct CDR3 sequences listed, about a sixth were seen once. Sequencing was performed on whole blood. These TCRs come from an adult who was a healthcare worker with PCR-confirmed SARS-CoV-2 infection or an uninfected control (not recorded which). The CDR3 runs from the conserved cysteine through the conserved F or W. Each record gives: J gene, D gene, V gene, clone size, CDR3 length, CDR3 DNA, CDR3 protein. The D gene is left open where the match is weak. Size is omitted from some rows. Given values are once, few, many or a class for expanded clones.

TRBJ2-2	TRBD2	TRBV6-5	NA	19	TGTGCCAGCAGTTACCAATTGGGCGGAGCGGGGGGCATCGCCGGGGAGCTGTTTTTT	CASSYQLGGAGGIAGELFF
TRBJ1-5	NA	TRBV6-1	few	14	TGTGCCAGCGGGGGCAGGGGAAGCAATCAGCCCCAGCATTTT	CASGGRGSNQPQHF
TRBJ2-5	NA	TRBV29-1	few	13	TGCAGCGTTGGGTACGGGCTTGAGGAGACCCAGTACTTC	CSVGYGLEETQYF
TRBJ1-5	NA	TRBV20-1	few	16	TGCAGTGCTAGAGATCCCGCTGGGGTGATCAAGTCGCCCCAGCATTTT	CSARDPAGVIKSPQHF
TRBJ1-2	NA	TRBV20-1	few	13	TGCAGTGCGGCGCTGGACTCTAACTATGGCTACACCTTC	CSAALDSNYGYTF
TRBJ2-1	TRBD2	TRBV19	NA	12	TGTGCCAGCTCCCGGACTAGCAATGAGCAGTTCTTC	CASSRTSNEQFF
TRBJ2-1	TRBD2	TRBV20-1	many	15	TGCAGTGCTAGATCCGGGACTAGCAGATACAATGAGCAGTTCTTC	CSARSGTSRYNEQFF
TRBJ1-4	NA	TRBV27	few	13	TGTGCCAGCAGTCCACACTGGGCTGAAAAACTGTTTTTT	CASSPHWAEKLFF
TRBJ2-3	NA	TRBV25-1	NA	14	TGTGCCGGCAGTGAAGACCTAGTCACAGATACGCAGTATTTT	CAGSEDLVTDTQYF
TRBJ2-7	TRBD2	TRBV7-9	NA	15	TGTGCCAGCAGCTTTCGGCTAGCGGGGCCGTACGAGCAGTACTTC	CASSFRLAGPYEQYF
TRBJ1-5	TRBD1	TRBV18	NA	16	TGTGCCAGCTCACGAGGACAGGGGATAATCAATCAGCCCCAGCATTTT	CASSRGQGIINQPQHF
TRBJ2-4	NA	TRBV6-6	few	16	TGTGCCAGCAGTCACCCCGACCAGAGAGCCAAAAACATTCAGTACTTC	CASSHPDQRAKNIQYF
TRBJ2-6	TRBD1	TRBV10-3	NA	17	TGTGCCATCAATCCGGGACAGGGCCTCTCTGGGGCCAACGTCCTGACTTTC	CAINPGQGLSGANVLTF
TRBJ2-7	TRBD1	TRBV5-1	NA	12	TGCGCCAGCACAGGGACAGCCTACGAGCAGTACTTC	CASTGTAYEQYF
TRBJ1-2	NA	TRBV2	few	13	TGTGCCAGCGGGCCGGGACTCAACTATGGCTACACCTTC	CASGPGLNYGYTF
TRBJ1-5	TRBD1	TRBV12-3/TRBV12-4	NA	15	TGTGCCAGCAGGGCCCGGACAGGAGAGCATCAGCCCCAGCATTTT	CASRARTGEHQPQHF
TRBJ2-2	NA	TRBV9	NA	15	TGTGCCACCACTACCGGGACTCATAACACCGGGGAGCTGTTTTTT	CATTTGTHNTGELFF
TRBJ1-1	NA	TRBV29-1	once	12	TGCAGCGTTGACAAGGGGGTCGGGGAAGCTTTCTTT	CSVDKGVGEAFF
TRBJ2-5	NA	TRBV5-1	few	14	TGCGCCAGCACCTCTGGAACAGGTGGCGAGACCCAGTACTTC	CASTSGTGGETQYF
TRBJ2-7	TRBD2	TRBV30	NA	15	TGTGCCTGGAGGTGGCCTCTAGCGGGCCTTTACGAGCAGTACTTC	CAWRWPLAGLYEQYF
TRBJ2-3	NA	TRBV6-1	NA	15	TGTGCCAGCAGTGAAGTCCTCCCGGCCACAGATACGCAGTATTTT	CASSEVLPATDTQYF
TRBJ2-5	NA	TRBV28	NA	11	TGTGCCAGCAGTTTACCGGGGACCCAGTACTTC	CASSLPGTQYF
TRBJ2-2	NA	TRBV30	NA	12	TGTGCCTGGAGACCGCGGACCGGGGAGCTGTTTTTT	CAWRPRTGELFF
TRBJ2-7	TRBD1	TRBV3-1	few	15	TGTGCCAGCAGCCTCACAGGGGCCGGATTCTACGAGCAGTACTTC	CASSLTGAGFYEQYF
TRBJ2-3	NA	TRBV28	NA	15	TGTGCCAGCCAAAAGGGGGGGGCCCACACAGATACGCAGTATTTT	CASQKGGAHTDTQYF
TRBJ2-3	NA	TRBV6-6	NA	15	TGTGCCAGCAGTTATGACGCCTGGCTCACAGATACGCAGTATTTT	CASSYDAWLTDTQYF
TRBJ1-1	NA	TRBV19	NA	12	TGTGCCAGTACCTATAGGGGGACTGAAGCTTTCTTT	CASTYRGTEAFF
TRBJ1-1	NA	TRBV5-1	few	13	TGCGCCAGCAGCTTTTTGGACGGGGGAGAAGCTTTCTTT	CASSFLDGGEAFF
TRBJ1-1	NA	TRBV3-1	NA	13	TGTGCCAGCAGCCGATCAGAGAACACTGAAGCTTTCTTT	CASSRSENTEAFF
TRBJ2-1	NA	TRBV7-2	few	11	TGTGCCAGCAGCTCTGGTGTTGAGCAGTTCTTC	CASSSGVEQFF
TRBJ1-4	NA	TRBV28	NA	11	TGTGCCGTGGGACCCGGGACCAAACTGTTTTTT	CAVGPGTKLFF
TRBJ2-3	NA	TRBV9	NA	12	TGTGCCAGCAGCGGAAGGGGGGATACGCAGTATTTT	CASSGRGDTQYF
TRBJ1-4	NA	TRBV29-1	once	12	TGCAGCGTTGAAGGGGCTAATGAAAAACTGTTTTTT	CSVEGANEKLFF
TRBJ1-6	NA	TRBV6-6	few	14	TGTGCCAGCAGTTACACCGTGGAAAATTCACCCCTCCACTTT	CASSYTVENSPLHF
TRBJ2-7	NA	TRBV7-6	few	14	TGTGCCAGCAGCCCAGGGGTCGGGGCCTACGAGCAGTACTTC	CASSPGVGAYEQYF
TRBJ2-1	NA	TRBV21-1	NA	15	TGTGTCAGCAGCAAAGAGGACTGCCGCAACAATGAGCAGTTCTTC	CVSSKEDCRNNEQFF
TRBJ1-4	TRBD1	TRBV7-9	NA	17	TGTGCCAGCAGCTTAGCGGACAGGGCCGCAACTAATGAAAAACTGTTTTTT	CASSLADRAATNEKLFF
TRBJ1-1	TRBD1	TRBV7-8	NA	16	TGTGCCAGCAGCAAAAGCGGGGACAGCATGAACACTGAAGCTTTCTTT	CASSKSGDSMNTEAFF
TRBJ1-3	NA	TRBV4-1	NA	15	TGCGCCAGCAGCCAAGTCGACAGCTTCGGAAACACCATATATTTT	CASSQVDSFGNTIYF
TRBJ2-7	NA	TRBV7-9	few	13	TGTGCCAGCAGCTTTACGGGGTCCAACGAGCAGTACTTC	CASSFTGSNEQYF
TRBJ2-7	NA	TRBV12-3/TRBV12-4	few	14	TGTGCCAGCAGTTCGGGCGGAGGCATCCACGAGCAGTACTTC	CASSSGGGIHEQYF
TRBJ2-7	TRBD1	TRBV14	few	14	TGTGCCAGCAGCCACGGACAGGGGCTCTACGAGCAGTACTTC	CASSHGQGLYEQYF
TRBJ2-7	NA	TRBV20-1	NA	14	TGCAGTGCAGGAGTACCGGGACAAATCTACGAGCAGTACTTC	CSAGVPGQIYEQYF
TRBJ1-5	NA	TRBV5-5	few	17	TGTGCCAGCAGCCGGGGCCCCTTCCCATTAGCAAATCAGCCCCAGCATTTT	CASSRGPFPLANQPQHF
TRBJ2-1	TRBD2	TRBV13	few	16	TGTGCCAGCAGCTCCCGGACTAGCGGGAGGTCATCTGAGCAGTTCTTC	CASSSRTSGRSSEQFF
TRBJ1-5	TRBD1	TRBV20-1	few	18	TGCAGTGCTAGGGAAATCTCCGGGACAGGGTATAGCAATCAGCCCCAGCATTTT	CSAREISGTGYSNQPQHF
TRBJ1-1	NA	TRBV6-5	NA	14	TGTGCCAGCAGCGAGATCCGTATAGGGGCTGAAGCTTTCTTT	CASSEIRIGAEAFF
TRBJ1-1	NA	TRBV3-1	NA	14	TGTGCCAGCAGCCATAACAGTGGGGGGACTGAAGCTTTCTTT	CASSHNSGGTEAFF
TRBJ2-5	NA	TRBV2	NA	14	TGTGCCGGACGCCGAACGGGGCTGGCCGAGACCCAGTACTTC	CAGRRTGLAETQYF
TRBJ2-2	TRBD2	TRBV6-1	few	19	TGTGCCAGCAGTAGGGCTAGCGGGGGGCAAAACCTAAACACCGGGGAGCTGTTTTTT	CASSRASGGQNLNTGELFF
TRBJ2-2	NA	TRBV5-1	few	15	TGCGCCAGCAGCTTGGGACAGCCGAACACCGGGGAGCTGTTTTTT	CASSLGQPNTGELFF
TRBJ1-6	NA	TRBV5-1	NA	15	TGCGCCAGCAGCTTGGCCGGGCAGGATAATTCACCCCTCCACTTT	CASSLAGQDNSPLHF
TRBJ1-1	NA	TRBV29-1	NA	13	TGCAGCGCAGCAGGGTTGTGGGGCACTGAAGCTTTCTTT	CSAAGLWGTEAFF
TRBJ1-3	NA	TRBV27	many	15	TGTGCCAGCAGTTTCCGCGGGGTCTCTGGAAACACCATATATTTT	CASSFRGVSGNTIYF
TRBJ1-1	NA	TRBV2	NA	13	TGTGCCAGCAGTGAAACAGGCCCCTCGATTGATTTCTTT	CASSETGPSIDFF
TRBJ2-1	NA	TRBV11-3	few	16	TGTGCCAGCAGCTCCCTCGGACGACAGGTGTACAATGAGCAGTTCTTC	CASSSLGRQVYNEQFF
TRBJ2-1	NA	TRBV6-4	NA	15	TGTGCCAGCAGCCCCTATGGCTCGCGGCATTATGAGCAGTTCTTC	CASSPYGSRHYEQFF
TRBJ1-5	NA	TRBV19	few	17	TGTGCCAGTAGCCTCTTTAGCTGGGGATGGAGCAATCAGCCCCAGCATTTT	CASSLFSWGWSNQPQHF
TRBJ2-7	NA	TRBV20-1	few	13	TGCAGTGCCACTAGCTCCCAGACCTACGAGCAGTACTTC	CSATSSQTYEQYF
TRBJ2-7	TRBD2	TRBV5-5	many	15	TGTGCCAGCAGCTTGACAGGCGGGGGCTCCTACGAGCAGTACTTC	CASSLTGGGSYEQYF